This passage covers 4 T cell receptor beta chains from one sample sequenced in a study of molecular identifiers for immune sequencing clone quantification. Using its own MiXCR run on the PCR reads, TCRdb lists one record per CDR3 protein. The table lists more than 300,000 distinct CDR3 sequences, roughly 23% of them singletons. The sequenced sample was naive CD8+ T cells from blood, with Jurkat cell RNA spiked in. The subset here: FACS-sorted CD8+CD4-CCR7+CD45RA+ naive T cells. The source is a human donor in good health. Some libraries in this study had Jurkat cell RNA spiked in.

This clonotype was counted between two and nine times. This chain joins TRBV5-8 and TRBJ2-3; the match to TRBD2 covers 7 bases. The CDR3 consists of 16 residues. Germline V gene lookup returns CDR1 SGHTS and CDR2 YDEGEE. J gave up 0 bases and V 0 bases, and 4 bases lay outside the gene matches. CDR3 sequence: CASSLGRGRSTDTQYF. CDR3 nucleotide sequence: TGTGCCAGCAGCTTGGGGCGCGGGAGAAGCACAGATACGCAGTATTTT.

The chain carries TRBV21-1 and TRBJ2-5; the listed D gene, TRBD1, was not tested against the DNA. TRBV21-1 counts as a pseudogene. The CDR3 extends over 15 amino acids. The CDR3: CASRVSRTGQETQYF. The CDR3 coding sequence is TGTGCCAGCAGGGTTTCTAGGACGGGACAAGAGACCCAGTACTTC.

A single count supports this clonotype. A single base separates this from a much larger clone, so it may be a read error. This likely comes from a read error, as the CDR3 has no conserved phenylalanine or tryptophan at its end. The rearrangement joins TRBV27 to TRBJ1-1; no firm D call. The germline V and J ends were trimmed by 3 bases and 4 bases, with 9 bases remaining between them. Per the germline V gene, CDR1 is MNHEY and CDR2 is SMNVEV (reference sequence). The CDR3 length is 13 residues. CDR3 in DNA: TGTGCCAGCAGTTTCCTCGGTATCACTGAAGCTTTCATT. Its protein product is CASSFLGITEAFI.

With regard to this clonotype: A much bigger clone sits one base away, suggesting this may be a read error. The genes are TRBV7-9 and TRBJ2-1; no clear D. The CDR3 spans 13 residues. The germline V gene encodes CDR1 SEHNR and CDR2 FQNEAQ (reference sequence). Trimming stripped 1 base from V and 5 bases from J, with 6 bases between. The CDR3 here is CASSLVTNNEQFF. In nucleotides, the CDR3 is TGTGCCAGCAGCTTAGTTACCAACAATGAGCAGTTCTTC.